These 26 T cell receptor beta chains originate from one sample sequenced in a study of control samples from healthy donors and cancer patients. Some clones are missing from TCRdb's copy, which holds only in-frame ones; the method was immunoSEQ multiplex PCR. Here the sample spans 75,000 to 90,000 clones, around 85% being singletons. Sample: blood. These receptors were collected from a woman between 40 and 55 years old in good health.

The chain couples TRBV18 to TRBJ1-3; D gene uncertain. The CDR3 is made up of 14 amino acids. Germline V gene data show CDR1 as KGHSH and CDR2 as LQKENI. Deletions cut 3 bases from V and 0 bases from J, with 6 bases between. The CDR3 nucleotides are TGTGCCAGCTCACCTGAGAGCTCTGGAAACACCATATATTTT. Translating gives CASSPESSGNTIYF.

This clone turned up a few times. The chain employs TRBV13 and TRBJ2-3; unclear D gene. CDR3 size: 13 residues. Trimming took off 5 bases at V and 2 bases at J, with 8 bases between the two ends. Per germline, CDR1 PRHDT and CDR2 FYEKMQ (reference sequence). The CDR3 spells CASSPESTDTQYF. CDR3 sequence (DNA): TGTGCCAGCAGCCCCGAGTCCACAGATACGCAGTATTTT.

This clone was seen once. The chain has TRBV6-2 or TRBV6-3 and TRBJ1-1; D is undetermined. This CDR3 has 16 residues. V gave up 6 bases and J gave up 0 bases, with 17 bases separating them. The germline CDR1 and CDR2 sequences are MNHEY and SVGEGT. The CDR3 DNA sequence: TGTGCCAGCAGGTACGACCGGATCAACGTGAACACTGAAGCTTTCTTT. This translates into CASRYDRINVNTEAFF.

Written as DNA, the CDR3 is TGTGCCAGCAGCTTAACGAAAGGGTTAGGTGGCTACACCTTC. Protein product: CASSLTKGLGGYTF. V usage is TRBV7-2 and J usage is TRBJ1-2; no firm D call. This CDR3 contains 14 residues. CDR1 SGHTA and CDR2 FQGNSA come from the germline V gene. V lost 2 bases to trimming and J lost 7 bases, with 14 bases between them.

This chain joins TRBV30 and TRBJ2-3; no clear D. V was clipped by 6 bases and J by 0 bases, with 16 bases between them. Germline V lookup: CDR1 GTSNPN, CDR2 SVGIG (reference sequence). There are 15 residues in the CDR3. CDR3 sequence (DNA): TGTGCCTGCCACTACGGTGGGTCTAGCACAGATACGCAGTATTTT. Residues: CACHYGGSSTDTQYF.

This sequence joins TRBV6-2 or TRBV6-3 and TRBJ1-3; D remains ambiguous. The germline V and J ends were trimmed by 2 bases and 0 bases, with 11 bases remaining between them. Germline lookup yields CDR1 MNHEY and CDR2 SVGEGT. The length of the CDR3 is 16 residues. CDR3 residues: CASSYGFRSSGNTIYF. In DNA, the CDR3 is TGTGCCAGCAGTTACGGATTCAGGAGCTCTGGAAACACCATATATTTT.

This clone was seen a handful of times. The J gene is TRBJ1-1, the V gene TRBV24-1, with D possibly TRBD1 on 6 matching bases. Germline V lookup: CDR1 KGHDR, CDR2 SFDVKD. The CDR3 is 14 residues long. With 7 bases removed from V and 7 bases from J, the gap between germline ends came to 18 bases. The chain's CDR3 is CATSKSGQTSEAFF. CDR3 nucleotide sequence: TGTGCCACCAGCAAGTCCGGACAGACAAGTGAAGCTTTCTTT.

The V call is TRBV11-3, the J call TRBJ1-1; D uncertain. Germline V gene lookup returns CDR1 SGHNT and CDR2 YENEEA. The CDR3 contains 13 residues. Trimming shortened V by 1 base and J by 7 bases, and 10 bases separated the two germline ends. This CDR3 is CASSLVAGGEAFF. In DNA form, the CDR3 reads TGTGCCAGCAGCTTAGTTGCAGGAGGTGAAGCTTTCTTT.

The genes are TRBV4-2 and TRBJ2-3; 9 bases agree with TRBD2. The germline CDR1 and CDR2 sequences are LGHNA and YNFKEQ. CDR3 size: 18 residues. J lost 4 bases, V lost 1 base, and 12 bases had no gene match. As DNA, the CDR3 is TGTGCCAGCAGCCAAGGATTCTCTAGCGGGGTGGTCGCAGATACGCAGTATTTT. This codes for CASSQGFSSGVVADTQYF.

To note about this clone: This CDR3 is also generated by other DNA sequences in the sample. The V and J genes are TRBV6-2 or TRBV6-3 and TRBJ2-2; tentative D call: TRBD1 (5 bases). This CDR3 has 14 residues. V dropped 1 base and J dropped 5 bases, with 8 bases sitting between them. The germline V gene has CDR1 MNHEY and CDR2 SVGEGT. The CDR3: CASSYFRGTGELFF. DNA for the CDR3: TGTGCCAGCAGTTACTTTAGGGGAACCGGGGAGCTGTTTTTT.

Only a few counts were recorded for this clone. This chain joins TRBV18 and TRBJ2-3; TRBD1 matches 9 bases. Per germline, CDR1 KGHSH and CDR2 LQKENI. Germline trimming cut 4 bases from V and 0 bases from J; bases unmatched to any gene: 2. This CDR3 comprises 15 residues. CDR3 DNA: TGTGCCAGCTCACTCGGGACAGGGAGCACAGATACGCAGTATTTT. Its protein is CASSLGTGSTDTQYF.

The V call is TRBV15, the J call TRBJ1-2; D uncertain. Germline CDR1 LNHNV, CDR2 YYDKDF (reference sequence). This CDR3 region has 15 residues. The V and J ends lost 1 base and 4 bases respectively, with 13 bases between them. The CDR3 bases are TGTGCCACCAGCAGAGTAAGGGCAGCACTCTATGGCTACACCTTC. Translated: CATSRVRAALYGYTF.

The chain is built from TRBV2 and TRBJ1-5, with D perhaps matching TRBD1 (6 bases). Germline V lookup: CDR1 SNHLY, CDR2 FYNNEI. V was pared by 7 bases and J by 2 bases, with 12 bases between. The CDR3 spans 14 residues. The CDR3 bases are TGTGCCAGCACCGGGGACACGGGCAATCAGCCCCAGCATTTT. It encodes CASTGDTGNQPQHF.

The gene calls are TRBV3-1 (or the pseudogene TRBV3-2) and TRBJ2-5; TRBD2 aligns across 9 bases. The J segment lost 7 bases and the V segment lost 6 bases, leaving 6 bases of the junction unmatched. The CDR3 sequence is 13 residues long. Germline assignment: CDR1 LGHDT and CDR2 YNNKEL (reference sequence). The CDR3 region has the DNA TGTGCCAGCAGTGTGCTTAGCGGGGGGACCCAGTACTTC. Its translation: CASSVLSGGTQYF.

The rearrangement uses TRBV7-2 and TRBJ2-2, with TRBD1 matching 7 bases. V lost 5 bases to trimming and J lost 0 bases; unmatched junction nucleotides: 6. The CDR3 extends over 16 amino acids. CDR1 is SGHTA and CDR2 is FQGNSA in the germline V gene. The CDR3 nucleotides read TGTGCCAGCAGCCCCCCGACAGGGACGAACACCGGGGAGCTGTTTTTT. Its translation is CASSPPTGTNTGELFF.

V and J are TRBV20-1 and TRBJ2-7, with TRBD1 matching 9 bases. Germline CDR1 DFQATT, CDR2 SNEGSKA (reference sequence). The CDR3 spans 13 residues. The junction had 5 bases not matched to a gene; V was cut back by 3 bases and J by 5 bases. This CDR3 reads CSASPGTGHEQYF. DNA of the CDR3: TGCAGTGCTAGTCCCGGGACAGGGCACGAGCAGTACTTC.

The rearrangement joins TRBV24-1 to TRBJ2-3, with 7 bases that match TRBD1. The germline V gene has CDR1 KGHDR and CDR2 SFDVKD. Trimming cost V 2 bases and J 6 bases; bases outside gene matches: 4. This CDR3 spans 14 amino acids. The CDR3, as DNA: TGTGCCACCAGTGATTCTACAGGGGACGATACGCAGTATTTT. Translation gives CATSDSTGDDTQYF.

This clone was detected only a few times. The chain recombines TRBV6-1 with TRBJ2-4, with D perhaps matching TRBD1 or TRBD2 (5 bases each). Trimming took off 3 bases at V and 0 bases at J, with 12 bases between the two ends. CDR1 is MNHNS and CDR2 is SASEGT in the germline V gene. The length of the CDR3 is 16 residues. CDR3 bases: TGTGCCAGCAGTGAGGGGACCACACTAGCCAAAAACATTCAGTACTTC. This encodes CASSEGTTLAKNIQYF.

The gene calls are TRBV15 and TRBJ1-1, with no clear D. With 0 bases removed from V and 0 bases from J, the gap between germline ends came to 8 bases. The CDR3 covers 15 residues. The V gene's germline CDR1 is LNHNV and CDR2 YYDKDF (reference sequence). The CDR3 DNA is TGTGCCACCAGCAGAGATTTGAGCCTGAACACTGAAGCTTTCTTT. It codes for CATSRDLSLNTEAFF.

The chain couples TRBV7-2 to TRBJ2-4; tentatively, D is TRBD1 (6 bases). V shed 1 base and J shed 7 bases, with 11 bases lying between them. Germline assignment: CDR1 SGHTA and CDR2 FQGNSA. The CDR3 runs 14 residues. In DNA, the CDR3 is TGTGCCAGCAGCTTAGGACCAGGGGCGAACATTCAGTACTTC. It codes for CASSLGPGANIQYF. The full variable domain, its missing parts supplied by reference TRBV7-2 and TRBJ2-4, is GAGVSQSPSNKVTEKGKDVELRCDPISGHTALYWYRQSLGQGLEFLIYFQGNSAPDKSGLPSDRFSAERTGGSVSTLTIQRTQQEDSAVYLCASSLGPGANIQYFGAGTRLSVL.

The chain joins TRBV5-1 to TRBJ2-3; possibly TRBD1 for D (5 bases). The CDR3 totals 15 residues. CDR1 is SGHRS, CDR2 YFSETQ, per germline. Trimming stripped 0 bases from V and 5 bases from J, with 13 bases between. The CDR3, as DNA: TGCGCCAGCAGCTTGGTAGGCAGGGTGGGAGATACGCAGTATTTT. This sequence encodes CASSLVGRVGDTQYF. The full variable domain, in which reference TRBV5-1 and TRBJ2-3 provide the parts outside the CDR3, is KAGVTQTPRYLIKTRGQQVTLSCSPISGHRSVSWYQQTPGQGLQFLFEYFSETQRNKGNFPGRFSGRQFSNSRSEMNVSTLELGDSALYLCASSLVGRVGDTQYFGPGTRLTVL.

The J gene is TRBJ2-6, the V gene TRBV18; the D is unclear. There are 16 residues in the CDR3. The V end lost 3 bases, the J end lost 4 bases, and 13 bases lay between the germline ends. The germline CDR1 and CDR2 sequences are KGHSH and LQKENI. The CDR3 coding sequence is TGTGCCAGCTCACCTAACTCAGGTAGCGGGGCCAACGTCCTGACTTTC. Encoded protein: CASSPNSGSGANVLTF.

The rearrangement joins TRBV19 to TRBJ2-5; D not resolved. V was trimmed by 4 bases and J by 3 bases, leaving 15 bases between them. The CDR3 totals 15 residues. Germline CDR1 is LNHDA and CDR2 is SQIVND (reference sequence). The DNA for the CDR3 is TGTGCCAGTAGTAGCCTACAGAATACTAAAGAGACCCAGTACTTC. This encodes CASSSLQNTKETQYF.

This clone was seen a single time. The J gene is TRBJ2-3, the V gene TRBV4-3; D remains ambiguous. This CDR3 comprises 12 residues. Germline-derived CDR1 and CDR2 are LGHNA and YSLEER. Trimming removed 1 base from V and 6 bases from J, with 5 bases in between. CDR3 coding DNA: TGCGCCAGCAGCCAAGCTCGGGATACGCAGTATTTT. It encodes CASSQARDTQYF.

This chain connects TRBV19 to TRBJ1-1; D is perhaps TRBD1 (5 bases). The CDR3 sequence is 14 residues long. V lost 3 bases and J lost 4, with 12 bases in between. The germline V gene encodes CDR1 LNHDA and CDR2 SQIVND (reference sequence). The CDR3 loop reads CASSMEGWATEAFF. Here the CDR3 DNA reads TGTGCCAGTAGTATGGAGGGGTGGGCCACTGAAGCTTTCTTT.

The chain couples TRBV12-5 to TRBJ2-4; D is ambiguous. With 2 bases removed from V and 8 bases from J, the gap between germline ends came to 7 bases. The germline CDR1 and CDR2 sequences are LGHNT and FRNRAP. CDR3 length equals 12 residues. The CDR3 reads CASGLRWDIQYF. DNA for the CDR3: TGTGCTAGTGGTTTGAGGTGGGACATTCAGTACTTC.